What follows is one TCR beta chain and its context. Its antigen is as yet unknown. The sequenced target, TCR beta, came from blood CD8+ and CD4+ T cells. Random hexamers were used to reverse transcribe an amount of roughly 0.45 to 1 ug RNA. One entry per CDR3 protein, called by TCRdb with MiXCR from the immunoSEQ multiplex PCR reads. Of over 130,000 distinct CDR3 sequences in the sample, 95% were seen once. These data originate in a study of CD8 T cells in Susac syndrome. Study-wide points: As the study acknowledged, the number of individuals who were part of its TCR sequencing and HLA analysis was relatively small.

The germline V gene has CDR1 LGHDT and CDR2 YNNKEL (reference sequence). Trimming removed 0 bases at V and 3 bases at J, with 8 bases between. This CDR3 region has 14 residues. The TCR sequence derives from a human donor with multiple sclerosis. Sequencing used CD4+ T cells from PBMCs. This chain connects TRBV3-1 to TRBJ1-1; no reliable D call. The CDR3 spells CASSQETVHTEAFF. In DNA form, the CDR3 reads TGTGCCAGCAGCCAAGAAACGGTCCACACTGAAGCTTTCTTT.